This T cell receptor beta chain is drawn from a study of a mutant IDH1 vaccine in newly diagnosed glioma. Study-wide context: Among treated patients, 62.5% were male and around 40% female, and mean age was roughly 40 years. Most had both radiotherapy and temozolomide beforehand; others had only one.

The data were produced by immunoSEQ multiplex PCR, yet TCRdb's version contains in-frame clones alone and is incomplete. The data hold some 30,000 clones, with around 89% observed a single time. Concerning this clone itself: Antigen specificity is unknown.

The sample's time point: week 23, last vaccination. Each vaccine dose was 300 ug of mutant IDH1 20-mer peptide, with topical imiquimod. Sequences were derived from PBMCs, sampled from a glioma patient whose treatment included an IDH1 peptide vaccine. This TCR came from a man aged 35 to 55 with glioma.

The CDR3 is CASTTTHGGNEQFF. CDR3 in DNA: TGTGCCAGCACTACAACTCATGGGGGAAATGAGCAGTTCTTC. V gene TRBV6-5 combines with J gene TRBJ2-1, with D perhaps matching TRBD1 or TRBD2 (5 bases each). Germline CDR1 MNHEY, CDR2 SVGAGI. This CDR3 contains 14 residues. Trimming removed 7 bases from V and 7 bases from J, with 17 bases in between.